The 18 T cell receptor beta chains below all came from one sample that was sequenced in a study of T cells in localized non-small cell lung cancer. Repertoires were generated with immunoSEQ multiplex PCR, while TCRdb's copy carries only in-frame clones and drops some. The table has 25,000 to 35,000 clones, 80% seen once. The sample consisted of peripheral blood, taken before any cancer treatment. These TCRs come from a male donor older than 55 with stage III squamous cell lung carcinoma.

The chain combines TRBV30 with TRBJ2-5; 8 bases agree with TRBD2. The better agreement between TRBJ2-7 and the DNA end casts doubt on the J call. This CDR3 comprises 12 residues. Germline assignment: CDR1 GTSNPN and CDR2 SVGIG (reference sequence). The CDR3 spells CASSGSSYEQYF. The CDR3 DNA reads as TGTGCCTCGAGCGGGAGTAGCTACGAGCAGTACTTC.

The chain carries TRBV29-1 and TRBJ1-1, with unresolved D. The CDR3 spans 11 residues. Germline V gene sequence: CDR1 SQVTM, CDR2 ANQGSEA. The V gene lost 4 bases and the J gene lost 1 base, with 4 bases spanning the gap. In nucleotides, the CDR3 is TGCAGCGTTGGTTCGAACACTGAAGCTTTCTTT. It translates to CSVGSNTEAFF.

The chain joins TRBV7-2 to TRBJ2-1, with 7 nucleotides matching TRBD2. V lost 7 bases, J lost 8 bases, and 11 bases stayed unmatched. This CDR3 has 14 residues. Germline V gene lookup returns CDR1 SGHTA and CDR2 FQGNSA. The CDR3 spells CASTLLASTDEQFF. CDR3 coding DNA: TGTGCCAGCACCCTACTAGCGAGTACTGATGAGCAGTTCTTC.

The V gene is TRBV2, the J gene TRBJ2-5; no clear D gene. The CDR3 sequence is 11 residues long. The germline V gene has CDR1 SNHLY and CDR2 FYNNEI. V lost 6 bases and J lost 5, with 7 bases in between. CDR3 DNA: TGTGCCAGCAGCTTGGGGGAGACCCAGTACTTC. This codes for CASSLGETQYF. Looking up the rest from reference TRBV2 and TRBJ2-5 gives the full variable domain: EPEVTQTPSHQVTQMGQEVILRCVPISNHLYFYWYRQILGQKVEFLVSFYNNEISEKSEIFDDQFSVERPDGSNFTLKIRSTKLEDSAMYFCASSLGETQYFGPGTRLLVL.

This chain links TRBV7-3 with TRBJ2-5; D remains ambiguous. Germline V CDR1 and CDR2: SGHTA, FQGTGA. With 2 bases removed from V and 7 bases from J, the gap between germline ends came to 17 bases. CDR3 length: 15 residues. The CDR3 sequence: CASSLGIQPVGTQYF. In DNA, the CDR3 is TGTGCCAGCAGCTTAGGGATACAGCCCGTAGGGACCCAGTACTTC.

The genes are TRBV2 and TRBJ1-2, with D possibly TRBD1 on 5 matching bases. The CDR3 is made up of 16 amino acids. V lost 9 bases, J lost 0 bases, and 20 bases lay in between. CDR1 is SNHLY and CDR2 is FYNNEI in the germline V gene. This CDR3 is CASPLREGTTNYGYTF. In nucleotides, the CDR3 is TGTGCCAGTCCTCTAAGGGAGGGGACTACTAACTATGGCTACACCTTC.

In its sample, this clone was seen once. V is TRBV19 and J is TRBJ1-5; D gene uncertain. Trimming pared 5 bases from V and 3 bases from J, leaving 8 bases between. CDR3 length equals 13 residues. Germline lookup yields CDR1 LNHDA and CDR2 SQIVND (reference sequence). CDR3 protein: CASSLGINQPQHF. In DNA, the CDR3 is TGTGCCAGTAGTCTGGGTATCAATCAGCCCCAGCATTTT.

This clone was observed a handful of times. The chain joins TRBV19 to TRBJ1-6, with a tentative D call TRBD1 (6 bases). CDR1 and CDR2 from the germline V gene are LNHDA and SQIVND (reference sequence). The CDR3 loop spans 15 amino acids. Trimming removed 6 bases at V and 7 bases at J, with 16 bases between. The CDR3 nucleotides read TGTGCCAGTAGGACGGCAGGGGAGGTCAATTCACCCCTCCACTTT. Its protein is CASRTAGEVNSPLHF.

This clone was observed a handful of times. V gene TRBV5-1 combines with J gene TRBJ1-1; D call uncertain. Between the trimmed V and J ends, which lost 4 bases and 2 bases, there was a span of 9 bases. This CDR3 contains 13 residues. Germline CDR1 SGHRS, CDR2 YFSETQ. DNA for the CDR3: TGCGCCAGCAGCGGGTCGTTAAACACTGAAGCTTTCTTT. Translation gives CASSGSLNTEAFF.

CDR3 sequence (DNA): TGTGCCAGCAGTTACTCTAGGATAGGCTACAATGAGCAGTTCTTC. This encodes CASSYSRIGYNEQFF. This rearrangement joins TRBV6-5 to TRBJ2-1; D uncertain. Germline V gives CDR1 MNHEY, CDR2 SVGAGI. The length of the CDR3 is 15 residues. The ends were cut back, 0 bases at V and 3 bases at J, with 9 bases in the middle.

This chain uses TRBV28 with TRBJ1-1; TRBD1 is a possible D gene (5 bases). The CDR3 is 18 residues long. Germline loops: CDR1 MDHEN, CDR2 SYDVKM. Trimming pared 2 bases from V and 0 bases from J, leaving 19 bases between. The CDR3 is CASSLREGWLDLNTEAFF. As DNA, the CDR3 is TGTGCCAGCAGTTTAAGGGAGGGGTGGTTGGATTTGAACACTGAAGCTTTCTTT.

CDR3 coding DNA: TGTGCCAGCAGCTTATACAGGGGGGGAACTGAAGCTTTCTTT. Translation gives CASSLYRGGTEAFF. The V and J genes are TRBV7-6 and TRBJ1-1; 8 positions agree with TRBD1. This CDR3 has 14 residues. V was clipped by 2 bases and J by 5 bases; unmatched bases: 4. Germline V gene lookup returns CDR1 SGHVS and CDR2 FNYEAQ.

The chain employs TRBV4-1 and TRBJ2-7, with D unclear. The V gene lost 1 base and the J gene lost 3 bases, with 10 bases spanning the gap. The length of the CDR3 is 14 residues. Germline-derived CDR1 and CDR2 are MGHRA and YSYEKL. The CDR3 DNA is TGCGCCAGCAGCCAAGTACAGCTCAGCTACGAGCAGTACTTC. Its protein is CASSQVQLSYEQYF.

The genes are TRBV5-6 and TRBJ1-2; tentative D call: TRBD1 (5 bases). V was shortened by 2 bases and J by 7 bases, with 9 bases between the two germline ends. This CDR3 has 12 amino acids. Germline values: CDR1 SGHDT, CDR2 YYEEEE. In DNA form, the CDR3 reads TGTGCCAGCAGCTTTAGGGGTAGTGGCTACACCTTC. Amino acid sequence: CASSFRGSGYTF.

The V call is TRBV14, the J call TRBJ2-4, with a possible D match to TRBD1 (5 bases). Germline V gene data show CDR1 as SGHDN and CDR2 as FVKESK. The CDR3 runs to 13 residues. V lost 1 base and J lost 7, with 8 bases in between. This chain's CDR3 is CASSQARANIQYF. The DNA for the CDR3 is TGTGCCAGCAGCCAAGCCAGGGCTAACATTCAGTACTTC. The complete variable domain, with remaining parts taken from reference TRBV14 and TRBJ2-4, reads EAGVTQFPSHSVIEKGQTVTLRCDPISGHDNLYWYRRVMGKEIKFLLHFVKESKQDESGMPNNRFLAERTGGTYSTLKVQPAELEDSGVYFCASSQARANIQYFGAGTRLSVL.

Only one count was recorded for this clone. The CDR3 coding sequence is TGTGCCAGCAGTTTATATCAGGGAGCGTCGGAAAAACTGTTTTTT. Protein sequence: CASSLYQGASEKLFF. The chain uses TRBV27 and TRBJ1-4, with D perhaps TRBD1 (5 bases). The CDR3 runs to 15 residues. Germline values: CDR1 MNHEY, CDR2 SMNVEV (reference sequence). Between the trimmed V and J ends, which lost 1 base and 8 bases, there was a span of 14 bases.

CDR3 DNA: TGTGCCAGCAGCCCCGGACAGGGGGTATTTACTGACTCCGGGGAGCTGTTTTTT. It codes for CASSPGQGVFTDSGELFF. The chain uses TRBV4-2 and TRBJ2-2, with 10 bases matching TRBD1. The CDR3 is made up of 18 amino acids. V lost 4 bases, J lost 6 bases, and 14 bases stayed unmatched. Germline values: CDR1 LGHNA, CDR2 YNFKEQ.

This chain uses TRBV28 with TRBJ1-5; D may be TRBD1 (5 bases). V lost 6 bases and J 3 bases, leaving 6 bases between the germline ends. The CDR3 contains 12 residues. Germline values: CDR1 MDHEN, CDR2 SYDVKM. The CDR3 region has the DNA TGTGCCAGCAGCAGGGACAATCAGCCCCAGCATTTT. Protein sequence: CASSRDNQPQHF.